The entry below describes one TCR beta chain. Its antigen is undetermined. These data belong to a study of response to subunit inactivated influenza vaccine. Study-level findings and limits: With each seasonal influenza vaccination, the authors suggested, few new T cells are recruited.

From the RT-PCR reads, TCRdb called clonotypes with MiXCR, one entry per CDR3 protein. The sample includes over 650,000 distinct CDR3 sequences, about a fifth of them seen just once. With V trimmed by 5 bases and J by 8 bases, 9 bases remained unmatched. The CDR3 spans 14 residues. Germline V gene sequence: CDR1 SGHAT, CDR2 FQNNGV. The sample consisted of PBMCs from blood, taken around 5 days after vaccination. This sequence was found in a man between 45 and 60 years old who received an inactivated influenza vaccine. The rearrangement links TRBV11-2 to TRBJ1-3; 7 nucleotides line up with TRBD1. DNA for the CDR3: TGTGCCAGCAGCGATCCAGTCAGGGGGGACACCATATATTTT. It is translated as CASSDPVRGDTIYF.